What follows are 24 T cell receptor beta chains derived from one specimen sequenced in a study of T cells in Graves' hyperthyroidism and ophthalmopathy. There were TCR beta CDR3 regions amplified from RNA transcripts. HTBI primers were the set used in a first-round RT-PCR of the TCR CDR3. TCRdb used MiXCR to reprocess the multiplex PCR reads, holding one entry per CDR3 protein. The sample holds 600,000 to 900,000 distinct CDR3 sequences, about a sixth seen once. The source material was blood. Every receptor here comes from a man younger than 35 with Graves' hyperthyroidism.

This clonotype came up many times. The rearrangement links TRBV30 to TRBJ1-5; D is unclear. Germline V gene lookup returns CDR1 GTSNPN and CDR2 SVGIG (reference sequence). The V gene lost 2 bases and the J gene lost 3 bases, with 8 bases spanning the gap. The CDR3 covers 13 residues. CDR3 amino acids: CAWSRGFNQPQHF. In nucleotides, the CDR3 is TGTGCCTGGAGTAGAGGATTCAATCAGCCCCAGCATTTT.

This clonotype occurred a few times. The chain has TRBV20-1 and TRBJ2-3; D might be TRBD2 (6 bases). The germline V gene has CDR1 DFQATT and CDR2 SNEGSKA (reference sequence). The length of the CDR3 is 15 residues. V lost 0 bases, J lost 0 bases, and 10 bases lay in between. DNA for the CDR3: TGCAGTGCTAGAGATTTAAGCGGGAGCACAGATACGCAGTATTTT. It specifies CSARDLSGSTDTQYF.

V is TRBV2 and J is TRBJ1-1, with D perhaps matching TRBD1 (5 bases). The V gene's germline CDR1 is SNHLY and CDR2 FYNNEI. The CDR3 has 11 amino acids. With 9 bases removed from V and 7 bases from J, the gap between germline ends came to 12 bases. The CDR3 sequence is CARGRGREAFF. As DNA, the CDR3 is TGTGCCAGGGGCCGGGGCCGTGAAGCTTTCTTT.

This clonotype was counted ten times or more. The chain has TRBV2 and TRBJ2-7; D possibly matches TRBD1 or TRBD2 (5 bases each). In germline, CDR1 is SNHLY, CDR2 FYNNEI. This CDR3 has 13 residues. Between the trimmed V and J ends, which lost 7 bases and 0 bases, there was a span of 10 bases. The CDR3 is CASKRDLSYEQYF. The CDR3 DNA follows: TGTGCCAGCAAAAGGGACCTCTCCTACGAGCAGTACTTC.

This clonotype was picked up a small number of times. For the CDR3, the DNA is TGTGCCAGCAGCTCCGCCAGGGGACAGGACAAAGAGACCCAGTACTTC. Protein: CASSSARGQDKETQYF. The chain combines TRBV7-9 with TRBJ2-5; TRBD1 agrees at 8 bases. V gave up 4 bases and J gave up 3 bases; unmatched junction bases: 10. The germline gives CDR1 SEHNR, CDR2 FQNEAQ (reference sequence). This CDR3 is 16 amino acids long.

This clonotype was found many times. V usage is TRBV11-1 and J usage is TRBJ2-1, with TRBD2 matching over 7 bases. The CDR3 consists of 15 residues. Germline CDR1 and CDR2: SGHAT and FQDESV (reference sequence). Trimming took 2 bases from V and 5 from J; bases not matched to a gene: 6. DNA of the CDR3: TGTGCCAGCAGCTTATTCCAGCGGGGTGACAATGAGCAGTTCTTC. It encodes CASSLFQRGDNEQFF.

This chain links TRBV29-1 with TRBJ2-3; D is unresolved. Trimming removed 8 bases at V and 1 base at J, with 22 bases between. CDR1 SQVTM and CDR2 ANQGSEA come from the germline V gene. The CDR3 spans 16 residues. The CDR3 loop is CSISDGDSRGTDTQYF. The CDR3 DNA reads TGCAGCATTTCGGACGGAGACTCTCGGGGCACAGATACGCAGTATTTT.

This chain links TRBV4-3 with TRBJ2-2; D possibly corresponds to TRBD2 (5 bases). V was clipped by 0 bases and J by 0 bases, with 8 bases between them. Germline V gene lookup returns CDR1 LGHNA and CDR2 YSLEER. This CDR3 spans 16 amino acids. In nucleotides, the CDR3 is TGCGCCAGCAGCCAAGATCGACTAACGAACACCGGGGAGCTGTTTTTT. Its protein product is CASSQDRLTNTGELFF.

At least ten counts were recorded for this clonotype. The rearrangement links TRBV7-6 to TRBJ2-3, with D possibly being TRBD2 (5 bases). Germline CDR1 is SGHVS and CDR2 is FNYEAQ. This CDR3 region has 14 residues. V lost 5 bases and J lost 6, with 15 bases in between. The CDR3: CASSPPYPGDTQYF. As DNA, the CDR3 is TGTGCCAGCAGCCCCCCCTATCCGGGGGATACGCAGTATTTT.

The table lists this clonotype with many counts. The chain has TRBV27 and TRBJ2-3, with D possibly TRBD2 on 6 matching bases. In germline, CDR1 is MNHEY, CDR2 SMNVEV (reference sequence). The CDR3 runs 16 residues. Trimming took 5 bases from V and 4 from J, leaving 19 bases between them. CDR3 bases: TGTGCCAGCAGTCCTTCTGGGACTCCTGACGCAGATACGCAGTATTTT. Amino acid sequence: CASSPSGTPDADTQYF.

This clonotype occurred a few times. The chain carries TRBV4-2 and TRBJ2-1; 13 bases match TRBD2. This CDR3 region has 17 residues. CDR1 is LGHNA, CDR2 YNFKEQ, per germline. V shed 4 bases, J shed 5 bases, and the junction held 8 bases outside the gene matches. CDR3 sequence (DNA): TGTGCCAGCAGCCCTACCAGCGGGACTAGCGGGAACAATGAGCAGTTCTTC. This codes for CASSPTSGTSGNNEQFF.

This clonotype was seen at least ten times. The chain carries TRBV7-3 and TRBJ2-3; D possibly corresponds to TRBD1 (6 bases). The CDR3 has 15 amino acids. Germline assignment: CDR1 SGHTA and CDR2 FQGTGA. V was pared by 1 base and J by 1 base, with 9 bases between. The CDR3 is CASSLNPGGTDTQYF. Here the CDR3 DNA reads TGTGCCAGCAGCTTAAATCCAGGGGGCACAGATACGCAGTATTTT.

This clonotype was recorded at least ten times. The chain is built from TRBV10-3 and TRBJ2-6; D not certain. This CDR3 contains 17 residues. CDR1 and CDR2 from the germline V gene are ENHRY and SYGVKD. Deletions cut 0 bases from V and 0 bases from J, with 9 bases between. The chain's CDR3 is CAISESRLASGANVLTF. In DNA, the CDR3 is TGTGCCATCAGTGAGTCCAGACTGGCCTCTGGGGCCAACGTCCTGACTTTC.

The rearrangement joins TRBV4-1 to TRBJ2-7; 7 bases line up with TRBD2. CDR1 is MGHRA and CDR2 is YSYEKL in the germline V gene. Germline trimming cut 1 base from V and 5 bases from J; bases unmatched to any gene: 8. The CDR3 loop spans 15 amino acids. The CDR3: CASSQGWRGSDEQYF. For the CDR3, the DNA is TGCGCCAGCAGCCAAGGATGGCGCGGGAGCGACGAGCAGTACTTC.

The chain is built from TRBV6-2 or TRBV6-3 and TRBJ2-5, with TRBD1 identical over 12 bases. Germline CDR1 is MNHEY and CDR2 is SVGEGT. J was trimmed by 5 bases and V by 0 bases; bases with no gene match: 4. This CDR3 has 16 residues. The CDR3 nucleotides are TGTGCCAGCAGTTACTCGCGGGACAGGGGGCTGGAGACCCAGTACTTC. It translates to CASSYSRDRGLETQYF.

The chain recombines TRBV19 with TRBJ2-2; D is perhaps TRBD2 (5 bases). V was trimmed by 6 bases and J by 2 bases, leaving 13 bases between them. Germline CDR1 and CDR2: LNHDA and SQIVND (reference sequence). CDR3 size: 15 residues. CDR3 in amino acids: CASRTGLDNTGELFF. The CDR3 DNA is TGTGCCAGTAGGACCGGACTGGATAACACCGGGGAGCTGTTTTTT.

The gene calls are TRBV24-1 and TRBJ2-2; 7 bases are a match to TRBD1. The CDR3 is made up of 16 amino acids. The germline gives CDR1 KGHDR, CDR2 SFDVKD. V shed 4 bases, J shed 3 bases, and the junction held 7 bases outside the gene matches. CDR3 in DNA: TGTGCCACCAGTGACCGGACAGGAGAGCACACCGGGGAGCTGTTTTTT. Translation gives CATSDRTGEHTGELFF.

The chain carries TRBV27 and TRBJ2-7; D not resolved. CDR1 MNHEY and CDR2 SMNVEV come from the germline V gene (reference sequence). V was cut by 6 bases and J by 5 bases, with 14 bases left in between. The CDR3 has 13 amino acids. CDR3 DNA sequence: TGTGCCAGCAGCCCCACGTCCTGGCACGAGCAGTACTTC. This translates into CASSPTSWHEQYF.

V gene TRBV30 combines with J gene TRBJ1-2; 11 positions agree with TRBD1. This CDR3 comprises 17 residues. Germline CDR1 GTSNPN, CDR2 SVGIG (reference sequence). V lost 0 bases to trimming and J lost 3 bases; unmatched junction nucleotides: 9. Here the CDR3 reads CAWSVRGQGARYYGYTF. Written as DNA, the CDR3 is TGTGCCTGGAGTGTAAGAGGACAGGGGGCCAGATACTATGGCTACACCTTC. The variable domain in full, with the rest retrieved from reference TRBV30 and TRBJ1-2, is SQTIHQWPATLVQPVGSPLSLECTVEGTSNPNLYWYRQAAGRGLQLLFYSVGIGQISSEVPQNLSASRPQDRQFILSSKKLLLSDSGFYLCAWSVRGQGARYYGYTFGSGTRLTVV.

The chain carries TRBV27 and TRBJ1-1, with D hard to call. This CDR3 is 15 amino acids long. V lost 4 bases, J lost 3 bases, and 15 bases lay in between. Germline V lookup: CDR1 MNHEY, CDR2 SMNVEV (reference sequence). The CDR3 sequence is CASSYSGRGDTEAFF. The CDR3 nucleotides are TGTGCCAGCAGTTATTCGGGGAGAGGCGACACTGAAGCTTTCTTT.

This clonotype has a count of ten or more. J is TRBJ1-3 and V is TRBV15; D unresolved. The CDR3 runs to 15 residues. Per germline, CDR1 LNHNV and CDR2 YYDKDF (reference sequence). V was shortened by 3 bases and J by 0 bases, with 9 bases between the two germline ends. The CDR3 spells CATSSDLSSGNTIYF. The CDR3 DNA reads TGTGCCACCAGCAGTGACCTCTCCTCTGGAAACACCATATATTTT.

The chain is built from TRBV14 and TRBJ2-7; 7 nucleotides match TRBD2. J was trimmed by 3 bases and V by 1 base; bases with no gene match: 3. The CDR3 contains 14 residues. In germline, CDR1 is SGHDN, CDR2 FVKESK. The CDR3 protein is CASSQVGGIYEQYF. As DNA, the CDR3 is TGTGCCAGCAGCCAAGTGGGAGGGATCTACGAGCAGTACTTC.

This sequence joins TRBV19 and TRBJ1-5, with D perhaps TRBD1 (6 bases). Trimming cost V 3 bases and J 1 base, with 10 bases left between them. The CDR3 runs to 15 residues. Germline assignment: CDR1 LNHDA and CDR2 SQIVND (reference sequence). The CDR3 is CASSISGTSNQPQHF. For the CDR3, the DNA is TGTGCCAGTAGTATTTCAGGGACAAGCAATCAGCCCCAGCATTTT.

This clonotype was detected many times. The chain uses TRBV12-3 or TRBV12-4 and TRBJ1-3, with D hard to call. The CDR3 is made up of 15 amino acids. Trimming pared 6 bases from V and 0 bases from J, leaving 12 bases between. In nucleotides, the CDR3 is TGTGCCAGCAGCCCCACATTGACCTCTGGAAACACCATATATTTT. Translated, it gives CASSPTLTSGNTIYF.